This T cell receptor beta chain emerged from a study of T cells after yellow fever vaccination. One entry per CDR3 protein, called by TCRdb with MiXCR from the 5' RACE reads. The sample gives approximately 550,000 distinct CDR3 sequences, roughly 19% of which show up once; about 13% is in the top ten. Germline V gene data show CDR1 as SNHLY and CDR2 as FYNNEI. Trimming cost V 2 bases and J 7 bases, with 11 bases left between them. The CDR3 spans 14 residues. This clonotype showed up just a few times. The J gene is TRBJ1-4, the V gene TRBV2; possibly TRBD1 for D (5 bases). The sample here was PBMCs, taken 15 days after the yellow fever booster vaccination. The TCR comes from a man aged 30 to 45 who received the YFV17D yellow fever vaccine. CDR3 sequence reads: CASSEQGFGEKLFF. The CDR3 DNA reads as TGTGCCAGCAGTGAACAGGGCTTCGGTGAAAAACTGTTTTTT.